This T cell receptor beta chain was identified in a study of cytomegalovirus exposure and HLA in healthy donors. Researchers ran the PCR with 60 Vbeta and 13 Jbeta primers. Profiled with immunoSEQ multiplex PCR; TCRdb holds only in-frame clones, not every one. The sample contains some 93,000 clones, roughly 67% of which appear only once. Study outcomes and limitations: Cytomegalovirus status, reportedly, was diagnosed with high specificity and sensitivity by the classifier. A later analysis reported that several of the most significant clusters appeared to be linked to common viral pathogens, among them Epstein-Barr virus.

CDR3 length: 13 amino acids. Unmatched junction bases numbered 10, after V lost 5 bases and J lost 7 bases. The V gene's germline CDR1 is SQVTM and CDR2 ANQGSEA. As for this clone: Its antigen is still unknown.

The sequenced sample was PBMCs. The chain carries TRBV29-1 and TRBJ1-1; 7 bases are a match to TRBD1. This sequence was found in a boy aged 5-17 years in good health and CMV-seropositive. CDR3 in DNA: TGCAGCGTTATCGGACAGGCCCTGGTTGAAGCTTTCTTT. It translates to CSVIGQALVEAFF.